The sequence of this TCR beta chain was determined in a study of shared clonotypes between healthy human individuals. General study points: Naive CD4 clonotype sharing across a few donors was 4.5% to 6%. Clonotype sharing among donors was expected to depend on sequencing depth.

CDR1 and CDR2 from the germline V gene are MNHEY and SMNVEV (reference sequence). The CDR3 spans 14 residues. V shed 6 bases, J shed 8 bases, and the junction held 12 bases outside the gene matches. Concerning this clone: No antigen is known for it.

Using immunoSEQ multiplex PCR, the repertoire was profiled, and TCRdb retains in-frame clones only, with some absent. The data contain some 2.1 million clones, 90% to 95% of them seen just once; the ten biggest clones take up 0.13%. The chain recombines TRBV27 with TRBJ1-2, with 7 bases aligning to TRBD1. Specimen: naive CD4+ T cells sorted from blood. Subset: CD45RA+ positively selected. The clonotype originates from a man younger than 35 in good health. The CDR3 reads CASRQTGTSGGYTF. The DNA of the CDR3 is TGTGCCAGCAGGCAGACAGGGACTTCTGGAGGCTACACCTTC.